This T cell receptor (beta chain) is drawn from a study of post-analysis software for immune sequencing data. Across the whole study: Some patients lacked subtype; others had relapsing-remitting, secondary progressive or progressive-relapsing disease.

Notes on this clonotype: The antigen is not known.

The authors incorporated unique molecular identifiers into the TCR beta cDNA libraries. When roughly 0.9 to 10 million T cells were used, they gave about 550,000 cDNA molecules. TCRdb fed the PCR reads into MiXCR, producing one record per CDR3 protein. The table records around 700,000 distinct CDR3 sequences, about 60% of them present only once. Study results and limitations: Five or six TRBV segments were significantly more frequent in patients than in controls. TRBV5-6, TRBV5-1 and TRBV20-1 were among these segments.

The germline V and J ends were trimmed by 0 bases and 6 bases, with 12 bases remaining between them. Per germline, CDR1 LGHNA and CDR2 YNFKEQ. The length of the CDR3 is 14 residues. The TCR originated in a girl aged 2-10 years with multiple sclerosis. This sequence joins TRBV4-2 and TRBJ2-7; no reliable D call. Material: blood. The CDR3 nucleotides are TGTGCCAGCAGCCAAGATCCAGAATCGCGCGAGCAGTACTTC. It encodes CASSQDPESREQYF.